This TCR beta chain was profiled in a study of cytomegalovirus exposure and HLA in healthy donors. Trimming took 9 bases from V and 7 from J; bases not matched to a gene: 13. This CDR3 region has 15 residues. The germline CDR1 and CDR2 sequences are SGHRS and YFSETQ. The PCR was carried out with 60 Vbeta primers and 13 Jbeta primers. The method was immunoSEQ multiplex PCR; TCRdb's version includes in-frame clones alone and lacks a portion of them. The sample carries some 150,000 clones, roughly 77% recorded once. The receptor's source is a man aged 25-40 years in good health and CMV-seropositive. Sequencing input: PBMCs. The V call is TRBV5-1, the J call TRBJ1-5, with TRBD1 matching 10 bases. The CDR3 DNA sequence: TGCGCCACCCCTCCGGAGGGACAGGGGTGGCAGCCCCAGCATTTT. Translated, it gives CATPPEGQGWQPQHF.